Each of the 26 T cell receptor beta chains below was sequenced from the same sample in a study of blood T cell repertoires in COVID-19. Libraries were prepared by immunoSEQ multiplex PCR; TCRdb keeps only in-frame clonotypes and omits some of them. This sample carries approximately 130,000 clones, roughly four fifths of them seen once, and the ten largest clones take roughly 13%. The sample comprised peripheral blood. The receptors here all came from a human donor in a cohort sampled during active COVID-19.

CDR3 loop: CASSLLGGTGELFF. CDR3 sequence (DNA): TGTGCCAGCAGCCTCTTGGGGGGAACCGGGGAGCTGTTTTTT. V is TRBV3-1 (or the pseudogene TRBV3-2) and J is TRBJ2-2; possibly TRBD2 for D (6 bases). The V gene lost 4 bases and the J gene lost 5 bases, with 11 bases spanning the gap. The CDR3 has 14 residues. In germline, CDR1 is LGHDT, CDR2 YNNKEL (reference sequence).

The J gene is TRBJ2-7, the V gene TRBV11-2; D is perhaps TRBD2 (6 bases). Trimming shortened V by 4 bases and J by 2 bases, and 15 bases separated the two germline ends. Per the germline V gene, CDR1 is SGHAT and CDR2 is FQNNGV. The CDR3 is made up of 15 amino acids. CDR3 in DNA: TGTGCCAGCAGCTCTTTAGCGGTCTCAACCTACGAGCAGTACTTC. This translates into CASSSLAVSTYEQYF.

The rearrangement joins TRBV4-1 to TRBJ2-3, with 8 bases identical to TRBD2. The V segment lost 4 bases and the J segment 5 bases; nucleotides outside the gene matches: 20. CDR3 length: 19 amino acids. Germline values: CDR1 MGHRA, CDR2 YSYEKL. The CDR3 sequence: CASSPYGGRGGGEVDTQYF. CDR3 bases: TGCGCCAGCAGCCCATACGGCGGCCGGGGGGGCGGGGAAGTAGATACGCAGTATTTT.

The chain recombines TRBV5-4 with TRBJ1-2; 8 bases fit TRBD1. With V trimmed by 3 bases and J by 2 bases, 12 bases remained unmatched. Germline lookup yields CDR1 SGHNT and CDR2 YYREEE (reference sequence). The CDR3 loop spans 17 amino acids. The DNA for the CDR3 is TGTGCCAGCAGCTCTGGACCTAGGGACAGGTTGAACTATGGCTACACCTTC. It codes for CASSSGPRDRLNYGYTF.

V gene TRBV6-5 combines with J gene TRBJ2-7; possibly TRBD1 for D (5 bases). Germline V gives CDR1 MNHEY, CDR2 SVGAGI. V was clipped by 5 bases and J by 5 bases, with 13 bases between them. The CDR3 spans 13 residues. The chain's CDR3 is CASSNKRGNEQYF. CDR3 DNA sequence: TGTGCCAGCAGTAATAAAAGGGGCAACGAGCAGTACTTC.

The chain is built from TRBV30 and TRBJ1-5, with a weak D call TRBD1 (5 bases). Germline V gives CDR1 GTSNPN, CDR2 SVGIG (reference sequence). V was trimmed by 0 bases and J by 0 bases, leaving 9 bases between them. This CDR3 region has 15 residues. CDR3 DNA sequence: TGTGCCTGGAGTGTTGGGGCCCATAGCAATCAGCCCCAGCATTTT. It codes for CAWSVGAHSNQPQHF. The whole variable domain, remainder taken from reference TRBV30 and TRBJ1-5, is SQTIHQWPATLVQPVGSPLSLECTVEGTSNPNLYWYRQAAGRGLQLLFYSVGIGQISSEVPQNLSASRPQDRQFILSSKKLLLSDSGFYLCAWSVGAHSNQPQHFGDGTRLSIL.

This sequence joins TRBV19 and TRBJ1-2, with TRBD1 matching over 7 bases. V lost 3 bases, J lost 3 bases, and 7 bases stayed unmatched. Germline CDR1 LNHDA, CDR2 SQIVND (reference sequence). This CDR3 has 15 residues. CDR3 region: CASSMGGQLHYGYTF. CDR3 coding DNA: TGTGCCAGTAGTATGGGGGGACAGCTCCACTATGGCTACACCTTC.

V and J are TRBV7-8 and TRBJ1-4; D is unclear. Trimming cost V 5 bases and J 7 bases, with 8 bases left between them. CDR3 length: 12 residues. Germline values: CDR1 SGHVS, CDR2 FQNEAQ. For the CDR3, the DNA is TGTGCCAGCAGCCATATAGCTGAAAAACTGTTTTTT. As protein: CASSHIAEKLFF.

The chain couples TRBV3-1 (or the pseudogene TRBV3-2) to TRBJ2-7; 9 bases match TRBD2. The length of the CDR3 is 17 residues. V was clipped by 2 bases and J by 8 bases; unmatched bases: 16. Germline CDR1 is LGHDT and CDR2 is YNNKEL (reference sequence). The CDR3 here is CASSQTGTSSSSTQQYF. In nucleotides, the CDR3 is TGTGCCAGCAGCCAAACCGGGACTAGCAGCTCCTCGACGCAGCAGTACTTC.

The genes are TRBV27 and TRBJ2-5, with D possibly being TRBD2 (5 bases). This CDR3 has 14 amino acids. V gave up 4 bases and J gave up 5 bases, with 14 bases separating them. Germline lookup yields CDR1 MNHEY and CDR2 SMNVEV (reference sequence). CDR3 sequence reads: CASSYIGSFETQYF. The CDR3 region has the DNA TGTGCCAGCAGTTACATAGGGAGTTTTGAGACCCAGTACTTC.

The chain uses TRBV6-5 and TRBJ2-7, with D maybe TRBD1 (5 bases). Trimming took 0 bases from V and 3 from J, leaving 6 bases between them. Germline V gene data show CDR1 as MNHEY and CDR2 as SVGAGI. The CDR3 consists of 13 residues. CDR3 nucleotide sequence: TGTGCCAGCAGTTACTCACAGGACTACGAGCAGTACTTC. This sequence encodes CASSYSQDYEQYF.

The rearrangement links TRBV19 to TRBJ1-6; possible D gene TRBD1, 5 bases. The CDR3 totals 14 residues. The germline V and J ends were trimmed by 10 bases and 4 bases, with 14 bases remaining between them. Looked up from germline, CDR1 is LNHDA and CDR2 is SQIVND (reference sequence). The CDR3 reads CATSAGGYNSPLHF. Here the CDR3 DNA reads TGTGCCACCAGCGCGGGGGGATATAATTCACCCCTCCACTTT.

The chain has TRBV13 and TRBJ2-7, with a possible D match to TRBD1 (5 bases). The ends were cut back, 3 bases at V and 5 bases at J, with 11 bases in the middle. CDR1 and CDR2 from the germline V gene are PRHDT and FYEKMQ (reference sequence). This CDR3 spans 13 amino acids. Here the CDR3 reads CASSFRTGNEQYF. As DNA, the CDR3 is TGTGCCAGCAGCTTCCGTACAGGAAACGAGCAGTACTTC.

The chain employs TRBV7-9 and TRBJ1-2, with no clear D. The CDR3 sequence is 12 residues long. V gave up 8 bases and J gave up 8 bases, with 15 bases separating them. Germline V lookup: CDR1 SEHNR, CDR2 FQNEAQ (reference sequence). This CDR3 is CASRGRLRGYTF. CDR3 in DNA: TGTGCCAGCCGCGGGAGGTTGCGGGGCTACACCTTC.

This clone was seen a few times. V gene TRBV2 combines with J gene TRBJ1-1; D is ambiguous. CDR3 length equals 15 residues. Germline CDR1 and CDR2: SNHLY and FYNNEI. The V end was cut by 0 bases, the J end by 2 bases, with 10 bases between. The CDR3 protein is CASSEARNANTEAFF. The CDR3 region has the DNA TGTGCCAGCAGTGAAGCGCGGAACGCTAACACTGAAGCTTTCTTT.

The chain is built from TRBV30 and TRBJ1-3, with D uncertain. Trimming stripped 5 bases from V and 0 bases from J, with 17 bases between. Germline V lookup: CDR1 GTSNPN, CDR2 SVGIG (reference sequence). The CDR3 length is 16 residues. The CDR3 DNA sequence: TGTGCCTGGGAGCCTGAAGCCTTATTCTCTGGAAACACCATATATTTT. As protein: CAWEPEALFSGNTIYF.

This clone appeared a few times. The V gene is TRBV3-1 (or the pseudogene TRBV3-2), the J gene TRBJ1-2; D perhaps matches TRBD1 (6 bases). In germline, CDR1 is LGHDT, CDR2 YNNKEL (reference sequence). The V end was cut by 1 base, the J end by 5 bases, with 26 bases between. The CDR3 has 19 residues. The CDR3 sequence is CASSQGGGLILQPIYGYTF. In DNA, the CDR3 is TGTGCCAGCAGCCAAGGTGGGGGCCTGATTCTTCAGCCGATATATGGCTACACCTTC.

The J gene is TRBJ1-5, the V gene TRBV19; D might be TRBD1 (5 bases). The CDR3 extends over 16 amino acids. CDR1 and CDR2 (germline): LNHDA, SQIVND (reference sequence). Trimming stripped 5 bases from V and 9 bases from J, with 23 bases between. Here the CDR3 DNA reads TGTGCCAGTAGTCCCCCCGGACAAGGGAGGAAATGGCCCCAGCATTTT. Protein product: CASSPPGQGRKWPQHF.

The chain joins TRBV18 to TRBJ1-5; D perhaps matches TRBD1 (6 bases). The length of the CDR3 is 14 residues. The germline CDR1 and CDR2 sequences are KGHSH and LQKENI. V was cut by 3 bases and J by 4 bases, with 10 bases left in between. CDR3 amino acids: CASSPNTGNQPQHF. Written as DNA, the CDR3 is TGTGCCAGCTCACCTAATACAGGGAATCAGCCCCAGCATTTT.

Here the CDR3 reads CASSLIGTGTYEQYF. CDR3 nucleotides: TGTGCCAGCAGCTTAATTGGGACAGGGACCTACGAGCAGTACTTC. The genes are TRBV7-9 and TRBJ2-7; 9 bases are a match to TRBD1. Germline-derived CDR1 and CDR2 are SEHNR and FQNEAQ (reference sequence). The CDR3 runs to 15 residues. Trimming at V came to 2 bases and at J to 2 bases, leaving 4 bases not matched to a gene.

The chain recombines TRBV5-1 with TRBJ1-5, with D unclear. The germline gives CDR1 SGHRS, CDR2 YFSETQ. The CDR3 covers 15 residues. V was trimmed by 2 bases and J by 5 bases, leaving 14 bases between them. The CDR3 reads CASSFRPGEDQPQHF. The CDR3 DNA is TGCGCCAGCAGCTTTCGACCGGGTGAGGATCAGCCCCAGCATTTT.

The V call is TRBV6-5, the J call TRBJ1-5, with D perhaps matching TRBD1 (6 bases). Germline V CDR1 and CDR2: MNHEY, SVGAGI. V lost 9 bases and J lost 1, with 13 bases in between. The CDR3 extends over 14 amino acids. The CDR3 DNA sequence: TGTGCCAGTCAGGGGACGGCGAGCAATCAGCCCCAGCATTTT. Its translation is CASQGTASNQPQHF.

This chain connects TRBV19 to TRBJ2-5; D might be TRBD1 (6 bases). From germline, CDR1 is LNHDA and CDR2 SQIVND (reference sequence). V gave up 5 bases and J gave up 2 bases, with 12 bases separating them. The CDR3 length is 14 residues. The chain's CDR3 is CASSPRRGQETQYF. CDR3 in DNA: TGTGCCAGTAGTCCAAGAAGGGGGCAAGAGACCCAGTACTTC.

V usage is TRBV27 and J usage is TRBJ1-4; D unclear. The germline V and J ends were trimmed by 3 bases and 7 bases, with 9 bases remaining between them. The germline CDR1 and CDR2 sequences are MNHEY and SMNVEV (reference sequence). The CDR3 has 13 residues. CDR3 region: CASSFRVSEKLFF. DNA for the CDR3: TGTGCCAGCAGTTTCCGGGTTTCTGAAAAACTGTTTTTT. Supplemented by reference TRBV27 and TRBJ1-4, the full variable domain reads EAQVTQNPRYLITVTGKKLTVTCSQNMNHEYMSWYRQDPGLGLRQIYYSMNVEVTDKGDVPEGYKVSRKEKRNFPLILESPSPNQTSLYFCASSFRVSEKLFFGSGTQLSVL.

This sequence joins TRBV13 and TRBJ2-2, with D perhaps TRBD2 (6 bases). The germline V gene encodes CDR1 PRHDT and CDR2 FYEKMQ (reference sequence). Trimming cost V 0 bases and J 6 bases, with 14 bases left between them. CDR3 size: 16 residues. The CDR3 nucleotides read TGTGCCAGCAGCTTAGGCGGAGGGATCCGGGCCGGGGAGCTGTTTTTT. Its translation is CASSLGGGIRAGELFF.

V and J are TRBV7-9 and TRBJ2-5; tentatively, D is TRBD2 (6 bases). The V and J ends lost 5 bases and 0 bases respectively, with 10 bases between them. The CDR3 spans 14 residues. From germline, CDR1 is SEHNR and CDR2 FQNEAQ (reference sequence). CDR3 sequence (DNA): TGTGCCAGCAGCCGGGACTTGTACCAAGAGACCCAGTACTTC. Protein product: CASSRDLYQETQYF.